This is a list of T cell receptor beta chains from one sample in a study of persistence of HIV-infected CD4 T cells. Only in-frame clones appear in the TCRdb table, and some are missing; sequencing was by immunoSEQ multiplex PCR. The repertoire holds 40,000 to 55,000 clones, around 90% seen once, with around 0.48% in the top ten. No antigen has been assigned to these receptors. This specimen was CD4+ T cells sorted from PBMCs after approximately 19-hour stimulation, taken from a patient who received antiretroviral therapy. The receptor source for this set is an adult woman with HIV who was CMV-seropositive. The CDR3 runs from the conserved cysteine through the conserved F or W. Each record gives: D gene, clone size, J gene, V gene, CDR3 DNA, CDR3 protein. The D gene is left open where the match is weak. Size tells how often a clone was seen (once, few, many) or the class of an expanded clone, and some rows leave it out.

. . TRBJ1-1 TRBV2 TGTGCCAGCAGCGCCCAGGGGAACACTGAAGCTTTCTTT CASSAQGNTEAFF
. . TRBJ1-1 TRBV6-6 TGTGCCAGCATCACGTCGAACACTGAAGCTTTCTTT CASITSNTEAFF
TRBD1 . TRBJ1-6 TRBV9 TGTGCCAGCAGCGCCACAGGGGCAAATTCACCCCTCCACTTT CASSATGANSPLHF
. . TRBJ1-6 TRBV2 TGTGCCAGCAGTGAAGGACGTCTGGTTAATTCACCCCTCCACTTT CASSEGRLVNSPLHF
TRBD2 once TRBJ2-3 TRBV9 TGTGCCAGCAGCGTAGCCGGGCGGGGGGGTGAGGATACGCAGTATTTT CASSVAGRGGEDTQYF
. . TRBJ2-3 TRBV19 TGTGCCAGTAGTACCCTCTCCCGCACAGATACGCAGTATTTT CASSTLSRTDTQYF
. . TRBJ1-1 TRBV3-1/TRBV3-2 TGTGCCAGCAGCCAGTCGCGAGGCACTGAAGCTTTCTTT CASSQSRGTEAFF
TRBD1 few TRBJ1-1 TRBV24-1 TGTGCCACCAGTGATTTTCGAGGGACAGGAGAGAACACTGAAGCTTTCTTT CATSDFRGTGENTEAFF
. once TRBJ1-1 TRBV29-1 TGCAGCGAAAGGACCCTAAGAAACACTGAAGCTTTCTTT CSERTLRNTEAFF
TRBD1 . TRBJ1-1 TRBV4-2 TGTGCCAGCAGCACCCGGGGCGGGACAGGGAGGACTGAAGCTTTCTTT CASSTRGGTGRTEAFF
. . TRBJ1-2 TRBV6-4 TGTGCCAGCAGCCAAACGTCGACAGGTTATTTACGCTACACCTTC CASSQTSTGYLRYTF
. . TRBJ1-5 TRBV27 TGTGCCAGCAGTGGGATTGCAGGGCAGCCCCAGCATTTT CASSGIAGQPQHF
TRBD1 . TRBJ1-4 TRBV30 TGTGCCTGGAGTGTAGGTGACAGGGAGGGAAAACTGTTTTTT CAWSVGDREGKLFF
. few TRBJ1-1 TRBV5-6 TGTGCCAGCAGCTTACCTTTATCGGAAGCTTTCTTT CASSLPLSEAFF
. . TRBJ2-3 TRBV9 TGTGCCAGCAGCGTAGTAGGGGATACGCAGTATTTT CASSVVGDTQYF
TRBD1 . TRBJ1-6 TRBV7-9 TGTGCCAGCAGCTCAACAGGGGGACTTATTGATTCACCCCTCCACTTT CASSSTGGLIDSPLHF
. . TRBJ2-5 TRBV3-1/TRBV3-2 TGTGCCAGCAGCCAAGTAGGGGGGCCAGAGACCCAGTACTTC CASSQVGGPETQYF
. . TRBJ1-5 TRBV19 TGTGCCAGTAGCGGAACAGGGCTGCAAGATCAGCCCCAGCATTTT CASSGTGLQDQPQHF
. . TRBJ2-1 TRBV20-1 TGCAGTGCTAGAGGAGGGGCCGAGCAGTTCTTC CSARGGAEQFF
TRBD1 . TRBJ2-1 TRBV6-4 TGTGCCAGCAGTGACACAGGGGGCACCTACAATGAGCAGTTCTTC CASSDTGGTYNEQFF
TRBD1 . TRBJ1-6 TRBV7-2 TGTGCCAGCAGCTTAAAACAGGGGACACCCCTCCACTTT CASSLKQGTPLHF
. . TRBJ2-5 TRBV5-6 TGTGCCAGCAGCTTCGCGGGCGGGCAAGAGACCCAGTACTTC CASSFAGGQETQYF
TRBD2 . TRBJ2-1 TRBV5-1 TGCGCCAGCAGCTTGGGACTAGCGGGGATAGATGAGCAGTTCTTC CASSLGLAGIDEQFF
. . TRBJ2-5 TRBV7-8 TGTGCCAGCAGCACCTCTAGAGAAGAGACCCAGTACTTC CASSTSREETQYF
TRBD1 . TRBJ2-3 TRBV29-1 TGCAGCGCGAGCCAGGGGGGCACAGATACGCAGTATTTT CSASQGGTDTQYF
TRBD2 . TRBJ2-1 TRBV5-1 TGCGCCAGCAGCTTGGCCTGGAACGGGGGGGCGGCCTACAATGAGCAGTTCTTC CASSLAWNGGAAYNEQFF
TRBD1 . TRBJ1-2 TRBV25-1 TGTGCCAGCAGTGATAACTGGGACAGCGAACGAGGCTACACCTTC CASSDNWDSERGYTF
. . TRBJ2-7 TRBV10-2 TGCGCCAGCAGTTTTGACACGGCGGGCTACGAGCAGTACTTC CASSFDTAGYEQYF
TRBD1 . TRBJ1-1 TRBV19 TGTGCCAGTATCGACAGGGGCTTGAACACTGAAGCTTTCTTT CASIDRGLNTEAFF
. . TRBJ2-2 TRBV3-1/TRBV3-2 TGTGCCAGCAGCTCACGGACCAAGAACACCGGGGAGCTGTTTTTT CASSSRTKNTGELFF
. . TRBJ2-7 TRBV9 TGTGCCAGCAGCGTAGGTCAGGGTGTACTCGAGCAGTACTTC CASSVGQGVLEQYF
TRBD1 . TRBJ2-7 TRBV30 TGTGCCTGGGGGACAGCCCCCACCCGATTC CAWGTAPTRF
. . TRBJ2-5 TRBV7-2 TGTGCCAGCAGCTTGGACCGGGCAAGCGAGACCCAGTACTTC CASSLDRASETQYF
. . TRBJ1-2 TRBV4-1 TGCGCCAGCAGCCAAGATCCCCGACCCGAGGGTGGCTACACCTTC CASSQDPRPEGGYTF
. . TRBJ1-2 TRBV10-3 TGTGCCATCTCAGGGGAAAATAACTATGGCTACACCTTC CAISGENNYGYTF
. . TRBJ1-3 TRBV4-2 TGTGCCAGCAGCCAAGCAGGGGAGCCTGGAAACACCATATATTTT CASSQAGEPGNTIYF
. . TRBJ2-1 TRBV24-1 TGTGCCACCACGGGGGCCCCTCCCTACAATGAGCAGTTCTTC CATTGAPPYNEQFF
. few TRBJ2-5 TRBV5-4 TGTGCCAGCAGCTTGGCAGTGGGAGGAGTTCGAGAGACCCAGTACTTC CASSLAVGGVRETQYF
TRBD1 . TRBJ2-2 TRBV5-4 TGTGCCAGCAGCTTGGCCCTGGGACAGACCGGGGAGCTGTTTTTT CASSLALGQTGELFF
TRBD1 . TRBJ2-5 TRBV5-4 TGTGCCAGCAGCTTGAGGTCAGGGGGAGAGACCCAGTACTTC CASSLRSGGETQYF
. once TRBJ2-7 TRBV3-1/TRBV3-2 TGTGCCAGCAGCCGGGACACCTACTCCTACGAGCAGTACTTC CASSRDTYSYEQYF
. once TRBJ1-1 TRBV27 TGTGCCAGCAGGATCTGGGCGGCTAAACTTCAGGACACTGAAGCTTTCTTT CASRIWAAKLQDTEAFF
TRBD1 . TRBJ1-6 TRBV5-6 TGTGCCAGCAGCTTTGTCAGGGGGCGACCAGGGGGATCACCCCTCCACTTT CASSFVRGRPGGSPLHF
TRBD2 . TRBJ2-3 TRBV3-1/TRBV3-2 TGTGCCAGCAGCCAAGATTGGAGCGGGGGGGCCGATACGCAGTATTTT CASSQDWSGGADTQYF
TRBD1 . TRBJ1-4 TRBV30 TGTGCCTGGAGTCCCAAGGACAGGGGCGTCGCTAAACTGTTTTTT CAWSPKDRGVAKLFF
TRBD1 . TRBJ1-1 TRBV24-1 TGTGCCACCAGTGACTCCGGGACAGGGAGTTCTGAAGCTTTCTTT CATSDSGTGSSEAFF
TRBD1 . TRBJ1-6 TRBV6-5 TGTGCCAGCAGTTCCTGGACAGGGAAGAATTCACCCCTCCACTTT CASSSWTGKNSPLHF
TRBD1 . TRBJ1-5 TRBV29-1 TGCAGCGTCGGACAGGGGGGAAGCAATCAGCCCCAGCATTTT CSVGQGGSNQPQHF
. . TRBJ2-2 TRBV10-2 TGCGCCACACCGGGCCCCCGGGGGACCGGGGAGCTGTTTTTT CATPGPRGTGELFF
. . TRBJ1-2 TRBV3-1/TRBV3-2 TGTGCCAGCAGCCTCAGGGCAGGGAATGACGGCTACACCTTC CASSLRAGNDGYTF
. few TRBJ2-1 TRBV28 TGTGCCAGCAGTTTCGAGTACAATGAGCAGTTCTTC CASSFEYNEQFF
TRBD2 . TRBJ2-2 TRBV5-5 TGTGCCAGCAGCTCCCCCGCGGGAGGCAACACCGGGGAGCTGTTTTTT CASSSPAGGNTGELFF
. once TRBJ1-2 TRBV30 TGTGCCTGGAGTGGGACTGACAACTATGGCTACACCTTC CAWSGTDNYGYTF
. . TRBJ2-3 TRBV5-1 TGCGCCAGCAGCTTGCCCACAGTAGGGTGGGGATCAGATACGCAGTATTTT CASSLPTVGWGSDTQYF